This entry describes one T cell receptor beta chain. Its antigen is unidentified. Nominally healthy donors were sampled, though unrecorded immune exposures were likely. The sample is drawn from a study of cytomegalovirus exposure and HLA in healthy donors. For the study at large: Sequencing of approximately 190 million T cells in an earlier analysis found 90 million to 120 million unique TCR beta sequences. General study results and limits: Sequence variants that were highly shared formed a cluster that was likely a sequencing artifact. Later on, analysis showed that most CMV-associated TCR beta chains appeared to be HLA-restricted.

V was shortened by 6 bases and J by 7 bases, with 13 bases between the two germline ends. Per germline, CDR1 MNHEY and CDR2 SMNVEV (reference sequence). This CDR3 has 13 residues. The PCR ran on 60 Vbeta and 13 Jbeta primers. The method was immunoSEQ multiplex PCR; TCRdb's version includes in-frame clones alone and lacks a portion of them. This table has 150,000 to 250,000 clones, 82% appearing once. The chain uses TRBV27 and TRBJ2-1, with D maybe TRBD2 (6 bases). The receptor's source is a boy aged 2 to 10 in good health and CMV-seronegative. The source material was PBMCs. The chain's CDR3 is CASRGSGGNEQFF. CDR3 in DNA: TGTGCCAGCAGGGGTTCAGGAGGGAATGAGCAGTTCTTC.